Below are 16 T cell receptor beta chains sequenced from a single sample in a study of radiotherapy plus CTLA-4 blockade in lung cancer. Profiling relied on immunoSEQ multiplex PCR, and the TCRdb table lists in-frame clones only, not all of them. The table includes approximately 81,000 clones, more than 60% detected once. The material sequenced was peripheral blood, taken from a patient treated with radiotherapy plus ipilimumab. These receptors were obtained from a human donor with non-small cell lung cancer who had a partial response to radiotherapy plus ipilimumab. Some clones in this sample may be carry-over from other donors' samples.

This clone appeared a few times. CDR3 bases: TGTGCCAGCAGCCTTTCTCCCTGCTACAATGAGCAGTTCTTC. Translation gives CASSLSPCYNEQFF. The chain employs TRBV11-2 and TRBJ2-1; the D is unclear. The CDR3 extends over 14 amino acids. The germline V and J ends were trimmed by 5 bases and 3 bases, with 11 bases remaining between them. Per the germline V gene, CDR1 is SGHAT and CDR2 is FQNNGV.

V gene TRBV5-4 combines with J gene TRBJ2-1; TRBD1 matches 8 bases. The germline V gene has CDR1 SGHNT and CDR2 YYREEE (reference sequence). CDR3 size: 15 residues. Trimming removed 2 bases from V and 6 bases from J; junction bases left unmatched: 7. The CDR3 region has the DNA TGTGCCAGCAGCTTAATTGGACAGGGCTCCAATGAGCAGTTCTTC. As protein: CASSLIGQGSNEQFF.

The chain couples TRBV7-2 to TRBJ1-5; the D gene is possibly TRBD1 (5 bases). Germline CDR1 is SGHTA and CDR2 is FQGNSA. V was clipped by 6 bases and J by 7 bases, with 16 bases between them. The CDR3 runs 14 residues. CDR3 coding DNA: TGTGCCAGCAGAAACCCCGGGGGAGGGCAGCCCCAGCATTTT. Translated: CASRNPGGGQPQHF.

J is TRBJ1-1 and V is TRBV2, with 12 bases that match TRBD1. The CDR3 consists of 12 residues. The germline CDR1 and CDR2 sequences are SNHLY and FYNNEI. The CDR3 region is CAGQGALPEAFF. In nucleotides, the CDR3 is TGTGCGGGACAGGGGGCGCTCCCTGAAGCTTTCTTT.

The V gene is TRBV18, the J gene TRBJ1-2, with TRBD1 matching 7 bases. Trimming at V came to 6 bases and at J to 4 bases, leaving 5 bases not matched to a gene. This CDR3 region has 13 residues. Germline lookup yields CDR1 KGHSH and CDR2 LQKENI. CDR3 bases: TGTGCCAGCTCCCCAGACAGGGTCTATGGCTACACCTTC. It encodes CASSPDRVYGYTF.

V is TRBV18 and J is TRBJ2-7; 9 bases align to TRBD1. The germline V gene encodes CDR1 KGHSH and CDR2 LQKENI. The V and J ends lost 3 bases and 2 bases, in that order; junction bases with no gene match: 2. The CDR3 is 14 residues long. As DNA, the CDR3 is TGTGCCAGCTCACCTGGACAGGGGCCCTACGAGCAGTACTTC. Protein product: CASSPGQGPYEQYF.

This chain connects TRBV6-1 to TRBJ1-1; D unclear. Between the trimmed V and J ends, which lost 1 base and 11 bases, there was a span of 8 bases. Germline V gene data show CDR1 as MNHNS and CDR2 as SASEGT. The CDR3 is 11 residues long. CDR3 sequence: CASSEESWAFF. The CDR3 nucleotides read TGTGCCAGCAGTGAAGAGAGTTGGGCTTTCTTT.

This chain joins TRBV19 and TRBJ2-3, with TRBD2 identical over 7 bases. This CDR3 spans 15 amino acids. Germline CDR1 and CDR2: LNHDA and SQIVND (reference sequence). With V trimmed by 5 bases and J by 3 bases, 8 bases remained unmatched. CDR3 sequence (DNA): TGTGCCAGTAGTGGTTTGGGGGGAGGGACAGATACGCAGTATTTT. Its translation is CASSGLGGGTDTQYF. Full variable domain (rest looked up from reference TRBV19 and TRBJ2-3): DGGITQSPKYLFRKEGQNVTLSCEQNLNHDAMYWYRQDPGQGLRLIYYSQIVNDFQKGDIAEGYSVSREKKESFPLTVTSAQKNPTAFYLCASSGLGGGTDTQYFGPGTRLTVL.

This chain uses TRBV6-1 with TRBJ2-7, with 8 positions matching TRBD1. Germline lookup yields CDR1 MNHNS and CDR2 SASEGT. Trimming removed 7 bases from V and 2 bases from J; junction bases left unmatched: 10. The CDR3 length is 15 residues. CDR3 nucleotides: TGTGCCAGCAACCCCCGGACAGGGTCCACCTACGAGCAGTACTTC. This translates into CASNPRTGSTYEQYF.

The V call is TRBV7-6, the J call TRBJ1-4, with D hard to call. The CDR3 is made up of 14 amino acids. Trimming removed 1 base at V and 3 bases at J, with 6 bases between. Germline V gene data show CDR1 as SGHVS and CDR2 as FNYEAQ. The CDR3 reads CASSLGQSNEKLFF. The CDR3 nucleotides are TGTGCCAGCAGCTTAGGGCAGTCTAATGAAAAACTGTTTTTT.

The CDR3 reads CSVDKAGVGTDTQYF. The CDR3 DNA reads as TGCAGCGTTGACAAAGCGGGAGTAGGCACAGATACGCAGTATTTT. This chain connects TRBV29-1 to TRBJ2-3; the match to TRBD2 covers 8 bases. Germline lookup yields CDR1 SQVTM and CDR2 ANQGSEA. J was trimmed by 1 base and V by 3 bases; bases with no gene match: 6. The CDR3 runs 15 residues.

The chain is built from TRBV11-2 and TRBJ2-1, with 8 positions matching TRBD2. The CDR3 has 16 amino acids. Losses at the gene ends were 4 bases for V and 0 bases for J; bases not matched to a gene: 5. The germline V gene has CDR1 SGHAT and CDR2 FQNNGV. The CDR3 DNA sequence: TGTGCCAGCAGCTCATTAGCGGGGAACTCCTACAATGAGCAGTTCTTC. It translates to CASSSLAGNSYNEQFF. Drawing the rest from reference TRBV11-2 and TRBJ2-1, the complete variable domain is EAGVAQSPRYKIIEKRQSVAFWCNPISGHATLYWYQQILGQGPKLLIQFQNNGVVDDSQLPKDRFSAERLKGVDSTLKIQPAKLEDSAVYLCASSSLAGNSYNEQFFGPGTRLTVL.

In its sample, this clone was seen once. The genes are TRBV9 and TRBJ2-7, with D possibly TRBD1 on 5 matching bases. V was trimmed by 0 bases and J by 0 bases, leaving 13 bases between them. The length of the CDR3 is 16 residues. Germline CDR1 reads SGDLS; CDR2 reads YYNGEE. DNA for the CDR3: TGTGCCAGCAGCGTAGCTGGACATAGGTACTCCTACGAGCAGTACTTC. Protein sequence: CASSVAGHRYSYEQYF. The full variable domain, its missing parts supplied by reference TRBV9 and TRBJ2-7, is DSGVTQTPKHLITATGQRVTLRCSPRSGDLSVYWYQQSLDQGLQFLIQYYNGEERAKGNILERFSAQQFPDLHSELNLSSLELGDSALYFCASSVAGHRYSYEQYFGPGTRLTVT.

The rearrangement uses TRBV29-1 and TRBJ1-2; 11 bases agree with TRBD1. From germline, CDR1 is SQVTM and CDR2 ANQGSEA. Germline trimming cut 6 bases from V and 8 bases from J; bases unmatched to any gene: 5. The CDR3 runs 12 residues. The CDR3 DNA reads TGCAGCGTAGTGGACAGGGGGCAAGGCTACACCTTC. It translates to CSVVDRGQGYTF.

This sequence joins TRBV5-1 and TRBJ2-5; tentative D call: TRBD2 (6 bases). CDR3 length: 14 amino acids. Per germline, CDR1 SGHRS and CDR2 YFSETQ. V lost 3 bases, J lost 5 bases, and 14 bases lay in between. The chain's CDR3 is CASSSRGFPETQYF. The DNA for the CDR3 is TGCGCCAGCAGCTCTCGGGGGTTCCCGGAGACCCAGTACTTC.

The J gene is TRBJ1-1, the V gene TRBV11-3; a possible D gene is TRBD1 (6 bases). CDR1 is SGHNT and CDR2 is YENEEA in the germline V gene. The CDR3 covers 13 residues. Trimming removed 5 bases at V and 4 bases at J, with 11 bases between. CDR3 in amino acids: CASSPRGSTEAFF. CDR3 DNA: TGTGCCAGCAGCCCCAGGGGTAGCACTGAAGCTTTCTTT.